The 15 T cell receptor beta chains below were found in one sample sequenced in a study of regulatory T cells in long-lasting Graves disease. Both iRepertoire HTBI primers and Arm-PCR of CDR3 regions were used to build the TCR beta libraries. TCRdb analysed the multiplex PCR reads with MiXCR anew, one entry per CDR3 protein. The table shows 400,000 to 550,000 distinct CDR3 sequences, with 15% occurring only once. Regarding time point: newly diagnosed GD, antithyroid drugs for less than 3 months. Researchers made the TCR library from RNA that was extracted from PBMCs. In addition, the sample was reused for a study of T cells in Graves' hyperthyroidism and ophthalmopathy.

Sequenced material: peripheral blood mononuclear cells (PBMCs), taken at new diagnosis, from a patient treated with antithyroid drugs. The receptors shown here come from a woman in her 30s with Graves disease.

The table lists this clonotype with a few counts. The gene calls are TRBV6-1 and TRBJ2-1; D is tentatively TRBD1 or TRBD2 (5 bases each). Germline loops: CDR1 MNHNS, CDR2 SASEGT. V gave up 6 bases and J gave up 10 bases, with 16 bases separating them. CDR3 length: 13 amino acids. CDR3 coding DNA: TGTGCCAGCAGAGAGGGGACGAGCTCCGAGCAGTTCTTC. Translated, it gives CASREGTSSEQFF.

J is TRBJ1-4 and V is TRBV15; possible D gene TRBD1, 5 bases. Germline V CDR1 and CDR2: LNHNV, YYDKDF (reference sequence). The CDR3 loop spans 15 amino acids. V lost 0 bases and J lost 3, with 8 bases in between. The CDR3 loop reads CATSRDQGPNEKLFF. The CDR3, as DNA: TGTGCCACCAGCAGAGATCAGGGTCCTAATGAAAAACTGTTTTTT.

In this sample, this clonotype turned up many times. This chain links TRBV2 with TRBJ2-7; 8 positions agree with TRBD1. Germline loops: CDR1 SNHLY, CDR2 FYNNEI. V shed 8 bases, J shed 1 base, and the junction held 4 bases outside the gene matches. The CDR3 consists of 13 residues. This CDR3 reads CASLGQGSYEQYF. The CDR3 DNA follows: TGTGCCAGCCTAGGACAGGGATCCTACGAGCAGTACTTC.

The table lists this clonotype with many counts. The CDR3 DNA sequence: TGTGCCAGCAGCTTATACGGGGGCGGCACAGATACGCAGTATTTT. This gives the protein CASSLYGGGTDTQYF. The chain carries TRBV7-3 and TRBJ2-3; D tentatively fits TRBD1 or TRBD2 (6 bases each). The CDR3 is 15 amino acids. The V end was cut by 2 bases, the J end by 1 base, with 10 bases between. The germline V gene has CDR1 SGHTA and CDR2 FQGTGA.

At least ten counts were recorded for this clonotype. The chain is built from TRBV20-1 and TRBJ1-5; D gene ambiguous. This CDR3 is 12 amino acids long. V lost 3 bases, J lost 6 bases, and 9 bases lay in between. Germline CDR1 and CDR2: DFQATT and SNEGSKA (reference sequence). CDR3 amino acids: CSASVGSQPQHF. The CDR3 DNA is TGCAGTGCTAGTGTCGGCAGTCAGCCCCAGCATTTT.

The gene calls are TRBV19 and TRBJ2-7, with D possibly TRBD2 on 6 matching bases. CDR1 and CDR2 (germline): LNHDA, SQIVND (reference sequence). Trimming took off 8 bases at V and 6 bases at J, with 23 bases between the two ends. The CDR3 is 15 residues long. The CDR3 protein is CASRCPGLRKVEQYF. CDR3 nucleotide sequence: TGTGCCAGTCGCTGTCCGGGACTCAGGAAGGTCGAGCAGTACTTC.

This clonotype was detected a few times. The CDR3 region is CASSRDPGVWNTIYF. In nucleotides, the CDR3 is TGTGCCAGCAGCCGAGATCCAGGGGTGTGGAACACCATATATTTT. The genes are TRBV3-1 and TRBJ1-3; possibly TRBD1 for D (6 bases). V lost 4 bases and J lost 7, with 17 bases in between. Germline values: CDR1 LGHDT, CDR2 YNNKEL (reference sequence). The CDR3 consists of 15 residues. The full variable domain, with the rest looked up from reference TRBV3-1 and TRBJ1-3, is DTAVSQTPKYLVTQMGNDKSIKCEQNLGHDTMYWYKQDSKKFLKIMFSYNNKELIINETVPNRFSPKSPDKAHLNLHINSLELGDSAVYFCASSRDPGVWNTIYFGEGSWLTVV.

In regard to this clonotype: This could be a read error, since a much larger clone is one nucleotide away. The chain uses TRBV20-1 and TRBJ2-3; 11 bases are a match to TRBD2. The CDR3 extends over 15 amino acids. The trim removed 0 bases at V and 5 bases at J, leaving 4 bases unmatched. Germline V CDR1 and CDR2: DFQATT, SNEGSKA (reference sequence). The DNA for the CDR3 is TGCAGTGCTAGAGACCTACTAGCGGGAGAAGATACGCAGTATTTT. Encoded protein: CSARDLLAGEDTQYF.

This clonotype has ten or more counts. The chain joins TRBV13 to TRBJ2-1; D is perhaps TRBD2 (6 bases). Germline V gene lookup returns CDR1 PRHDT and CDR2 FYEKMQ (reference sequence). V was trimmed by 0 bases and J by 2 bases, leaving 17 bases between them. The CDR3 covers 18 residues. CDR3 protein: CASSLGFGGEGAYNEQFF. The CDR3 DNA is TGTGCCAGCAGCTTAGGTTTCGGAGGGGAAGGGGCCTACAATGAGCAGTTCTTC.

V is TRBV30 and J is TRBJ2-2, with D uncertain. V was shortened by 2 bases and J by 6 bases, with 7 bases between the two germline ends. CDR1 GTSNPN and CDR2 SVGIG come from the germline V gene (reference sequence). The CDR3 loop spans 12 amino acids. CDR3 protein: CAWSMWAGELFF. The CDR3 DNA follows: TGTGCCTGGAGTATGTGGGCCGGGGAGCTGTTTTTT. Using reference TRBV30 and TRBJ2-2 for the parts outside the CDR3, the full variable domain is SQTIHQWPATLVQPVGSPLSLECTVEGTSNPNLYWYRQAAGRGLQLLFYSVGIGQISSEVPQNLSASRPQDRQFILSSKKLLLSDSGFYLCAWSMWAGELFFGEGSRLTVL.

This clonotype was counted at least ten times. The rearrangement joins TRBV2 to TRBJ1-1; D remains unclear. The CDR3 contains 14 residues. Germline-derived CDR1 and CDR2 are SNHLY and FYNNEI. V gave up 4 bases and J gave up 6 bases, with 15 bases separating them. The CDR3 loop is CASSAYWGAAEAFF. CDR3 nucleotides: TGTGCCAGCAGTGCCTATTGGGGAGCGGCTGAAGCTTTCTTT.

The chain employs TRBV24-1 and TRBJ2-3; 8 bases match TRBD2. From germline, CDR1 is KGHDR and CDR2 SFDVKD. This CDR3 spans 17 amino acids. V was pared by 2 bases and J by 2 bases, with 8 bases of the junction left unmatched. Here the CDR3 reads CATSDSWREADTDTQYF. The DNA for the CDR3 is TGTGCCACCAGTGATTCCTGGCGGGAGGCCGACACAGATACGCAGTATTTT.

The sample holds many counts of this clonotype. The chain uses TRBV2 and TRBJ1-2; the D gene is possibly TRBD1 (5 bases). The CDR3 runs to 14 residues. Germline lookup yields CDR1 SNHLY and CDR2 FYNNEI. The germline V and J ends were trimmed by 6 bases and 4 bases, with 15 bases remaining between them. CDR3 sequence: CASRKTDSTYGYTF. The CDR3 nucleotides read TGTGCCAGCAGAAAGACAGACAGCACCTATGGCTACACCTTC.

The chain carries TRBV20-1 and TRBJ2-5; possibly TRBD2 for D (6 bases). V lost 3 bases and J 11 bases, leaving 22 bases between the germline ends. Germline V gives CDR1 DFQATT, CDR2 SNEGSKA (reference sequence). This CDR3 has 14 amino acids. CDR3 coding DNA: TGCAGTGCTAGCGGGAGAGGGACCTACAATGAGCAGTACTTC. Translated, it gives CSASGRGTYNEQYF.

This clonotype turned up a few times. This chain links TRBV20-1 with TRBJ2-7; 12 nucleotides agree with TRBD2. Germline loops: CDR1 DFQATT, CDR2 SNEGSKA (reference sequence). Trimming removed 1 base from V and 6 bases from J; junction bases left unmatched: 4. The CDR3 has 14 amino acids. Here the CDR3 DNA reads TGCAGTGCTAGAGGGACTAGCGGGACCTCCGAGCAGTACTTC. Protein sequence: CSARGTSGTSEQYF.